The rows below give T cell receptor beta chains drawn from one sample of a study of blood T cells in healthy people across ages. TCRdb analysed the 5' RACE reads with MiXCR anew, one entry per CDR3 protein. The data hold roughly 1,500,000 distinct CDR3 sequences, with around 35% observed a single time. Sequenced: blood. These receptors were obtained from a woman aged 30 to 39 in good health. The CDR3 runs from the conserved cysteine through the conserved F or W. The D gene is left open where the match is weak.

TRBJ1-1,-,TRBV7-9,CASSPMTLFRAFF
TRBJ1-1,TRBD1,TRBV12-3/TRBV12-4,CASSLQGGTPEAFF
TRBJ2-1,-,TRBV4-3,CASSQDRPSAEQFF
-,-,TRBV20-1,CSARTVPNEQYF
TRBJ1-2,-,TRBV10-2,CASSVGRTANYGYTF
TRBJ1-4,-,TRBV15,CATQSTGQGSEKLFF
TRBJ2-3,TRBD2,TRBV20-1,CSARGRTSGHVADTQYF
TRBJ1-4,TRBD1,TRBV15,CATGGQAINEKLFF
TRBJ1-4,TRBD1,TRBV10-3,CAISERQGGEKLFF
TRBJ1-5,-,TRBV10-3,CAIREQNSNQPQHF
TRBJ1-3,-,TRBV7-9,CASSFGAGVASSGNTIYF
TRBJ2-5,-,TRBV5-5,CASSLGWGAGETQYF
TRBJ2-3,-,TRBV10-1,CASSEIQKISTDTQYF
TRBJ2-7,TRBD1,TRBV20-1,CSAKPGQVFYEQYF
TRBJ2-1,TRBD2,TRBV20-1,CSARDPLGTSRNEQFF
TRBJ2-5,-,TRBV10-3,CAITLKTVGRLAETQYF
TRBJ1-2,-,TRBV7-8,CASQDDGNDYTF